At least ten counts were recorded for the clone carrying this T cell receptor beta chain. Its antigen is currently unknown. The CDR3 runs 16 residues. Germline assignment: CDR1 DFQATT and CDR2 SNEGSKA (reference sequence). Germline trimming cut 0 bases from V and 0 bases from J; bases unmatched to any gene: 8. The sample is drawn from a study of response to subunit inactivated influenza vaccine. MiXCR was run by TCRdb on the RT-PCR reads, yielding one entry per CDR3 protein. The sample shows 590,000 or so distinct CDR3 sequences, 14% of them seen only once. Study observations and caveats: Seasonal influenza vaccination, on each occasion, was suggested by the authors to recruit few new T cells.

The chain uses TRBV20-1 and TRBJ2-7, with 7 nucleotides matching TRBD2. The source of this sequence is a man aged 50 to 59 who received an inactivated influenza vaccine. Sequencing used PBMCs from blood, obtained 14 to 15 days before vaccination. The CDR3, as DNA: TGCAGTGCTAGAGATTTTCAGCGGGACCTCTCCTACGAGCAGTACTTC. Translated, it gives CSARDFQRDLSYEQYF.